This T cell receptor beta chain was sequenced during a study of OX40 agonist ivuxolimab in advanced cancers. At the level of the study: Partial responses were achieved by three patients, of whom one had hepatocellular carcinoma and two had cutaneous melanoma. The study's findings and limits: Compared with others, partial responders at 0.1-3.0 mg/kg displayed clonal expansion among the lowest. Relative to CD4+, CD8+ T cells held more expanded clones on average. Low normalized clonal expansion also occurred in some nonresponding patients.

The CDR3 has 14 amino acids. Unmatched junction bases numbered 2, after V lost 4 bases and J lost 4 bases. Germline V gene sequence: CDR1 KGHSH, CDR2 LQKENI. Libraries were prepared by immunoSEQ multiplex PCR; TCRdb keeps only in-frame clonotypes and omits some of them. The sample consists of over 70,000 clones, about 82% of them appearing once. This clone has a handful of counts. Its antigen is unknown. This receptor was obtained from an adult with an advanced solid tumor such as melanoma, head and neck, liver or kidney cancer. Sample: CD4+ or CD8+ T cells sorted from blood, taken in a trial of the OX40 agonist ivuxolimab. This sequence joins TRBV18 and TRBJ2-3, with TRBD2 matching 10 bases. CDR3 sequence (DNA): TGTGCCAGCTCACAAGGGACTAGCGCAGATACGCAGTATTTT. It is translated as CASSQGTSADTQYF.